This T cell receptor beta chain was sequenced in a study of preoperative IRX-2 immunotherapy in early breast cancer. J gave up 2 bases and V 7 bases, and 5 bases lay outside the gene matches. Germline V lookup: CDR1 SNHLY, CDR2 FYNNEI. CDR3 size: 14 residues. Documented treatment: preoperative locoregional IRX-2 cytokine immunotherapy. Clones were read by immunoSEQ multiplex PCR, and TCRdb kept only the in-frame ones, dropping some. The profile covers around 40,000 clones, with about 80% appearing a single time and roughly 1.2% taken by the ten largest. This clone was counted only a few times. The material sequenced was tumor tissue, taken after IRX-2 immunotherapy. The clonotype comes from a human donor with breast cancer. The rearrangement links TRBV2 to TRBJ2-1; 7 bases match TRBD2. The chain's CDR3 is CASTRDYTYNEQFF. DNA of the CDR3: TGTGCCAGCACTCGGGACTATACCTACAATGAGCAGTTCTTC. Looking up the rest from reference TRBV2 and TRBJ2-1 gives the full variable domain: EPEVTQTPSHQVTQMGQEVILRCVPISNHLYFYWYRQILGQKVEFLVSFYNNEISEKSEIFDDQFSVERPDGSNFTLKIRSTKLEDSAMYFCASTRDYTYNEQFFGPGTRLTVL.